A selection of T cell receptor beta chains follows, all from one sample in a study of human T cells and chemical hapten exposure. TCRdb itself ran the RACE reads through MiXCR, one entry per CDR3 protein. The sample lists 270,000 or so distinct CDR3 sequences, approximately 7.5% seen once, with 1.2% in the top ten. The starting material was whole blood, obtained in connection with sensitization to the hapten diphenylcyclopropenone (DPC). These receptors were collected from a man younger than 30 with alopecia areata. Some clones in this sample may be carry-over from other donors' samples. Each CDR3 is given with its conserved first and last residue. Fields, in order: J gene, D gene, V gene, clone size, CDR3 protein, CDR3 DNA. The D gene is left open where the match is weak. Only part of the rows carry a size: once, few, many, or a class if the clone is expanded.

j_call: TRBJ2-5
d_call: NA
v_call: TRBV24-1
clone_size: NA
cdr3_aa: CATSDPDETQYF
cdr3_nt: TGTGCCACCAGTGACCCCGATGAGACCCAGTACTTC

j_call: TRBJ2-2
d_call: TRBD2
v_call: TRBV15
clone_size: many
cdr3_aa: CATSGLAGVRELFF
cdr3_nt: TGTGCCACCAGCGGACTAGCGGGGGTCCGGGAGCTGTTTTTT

j_call: TRBJ2-5
d_call: NA
v_call: TRBV10-3
clone_size: many
cdr3_aa: CAIRTGSGPQETQYF
cdr3_nt: TGTGCCATCAGGACAGGTTCCGGACCTCAAGAGACCCAGTACTTC

j_call: TRBJ2-5
d_call: NA
v_call: TRBV4-3
clone_size: many
cdr3_aa: CASSRRGGRQETQYF
cdr3_nt: TGCGCCAGCAGCCGGCGCGGGGGCAGACAAGAGACCCAGTACTTC

j_call: TRBJ2-3
d_call: TRBD2
v_call: TRBV4-2
clone_size: many
cdr3_aa: CASSPGLAGRTQYF
cdr3_nt: TGTGCCAGCAGCCCGGGACTAGCGGGGCGTACGCAGTATTTT

j_call: TRBJ2-4
d_call: NA
v_call: TRBV28
clone_size: NA
cdr3_aa: CASSLGAPVPLAKNIQYF
cdr3_nt: TGTGCCAGCAGTTTGGGGGCCCCCGTCCCGCTAGCCAAAAACATTCAGTACTTC

j_call: TRBJ2-7
d_call: NA
v_call: TRBV27
clone_size: few
cdr3_aa: CASSLFGLDGAYEQYF
cdr3_nt: TGTGCCAGCAGTTTATTTGGGCTTGACGGAGCCTACGAGCAGTACTTC

j_call: TRBJ2-1
d_call: NA
v_call: TRBV5-1
clone_size: many
cdr3_aa: CASSLELSGGGPEQFF
cdr3_nt: TGCGCCAGCAGCTTGGAGCTATCCGGAGGTGGGCCTGAGCAGTTCTTC

j_call: TRBJ2-5
d_call: NA
v_call: TRBV7-8
clone_size: few
cdr3_aa: CASSLARGRVETQYF
cdr3_nt: TGTGCCAGCAGCTTAGCCCGGGGCAGGGTGGAGACCCAGTACTTC

j_call: TRBJ1-2
d_call: NA
v_call: TRBV5-6
clone_size: NA
cdr3_aa: CASSGTRQAGYTF
cdr3_nt: TGTGCCAGCAGCGGAACGCGACAGGCTGGCTACACCTTC

j_call: TRBJ2-1
d_call: NA
v_call: TRBV11-2
clone_size: many
cdr3_aa: CASSSGGGPAEQFF
cdr3_nt: TGTGCCAGCAGCTCCGGTGGGGGACCCGCTGAGCAGTTCTTC

j_call: TRBJ1-1
d_call: NA
v_call: TRBV7-9
clone_size: few
cdr3_aa: CASSLPQTGLPEAFF
cdr3_nt: TGTGCCAGCAGCTTACCCCAGACAGGACTACCCGAAGCTTTCTTT

j_call: TRBJ2-2
d_call: NA
v_call: TRBV9
clone_size: NA
cdr3_aa: CASSATRFWAGELFF
cdr3_nt: TGTGCCAGCAGCGCCACTAGGTTCTGGGCCGGGGAGCTGTTTTTT

j_call: TRBJ2-7
d_call: TRBD2
v_call: TRBV7-9
clone_size: many
cdr3_aa: CASSLVGSGAYEQYF
cdr3_nt: TGTGCCAGCAGCTTAGTGGGTAGCGGGGCTTACGAGCAGTACTTC

j_call: TRBJ1-4
d_call: TRBD1
v_call: TRBV28
clone_size: many
cdr3_aa: CAIGTGGNEKLFF
cdr3_nt: TGTGCCATCGGGACAGGGGGAAATGAAAAACTGTTTTTT

j_call: TRBJ2-4
d_call: NA
v_call: TRBV12-3/TRBV12-4
clone_size: few
cdr3_aa: CASTPKGSAKNIQYF
cdr3_nt: TGTGCCAGCACCCCAAAGGGTAGCGCCAAAAACATTCAGTACTTC

j_call: TRBJ2-3
d_call: NA
v_call: TRBV7-2
clone_size: few
cdr3_aa: CASSLALVGGADTQYF
cdr3_nt: TGTGCCAGCAGCTTAGCGCTAGTGGGTGGGGCAGATACGCAGTATTTT

j_call: TRBJ2-5
d_call: NA
v_call: TRBV7-3
clone_size: NA
cdr3_aa: CASSLRLDSHQETQYF
cdr3_nt: TGTGCCAGCAGCTTGCGTCTGGACAGCCACCAAGAGACCCAGTACTTC

j_call: TRBJ1-5
d_call: NA
v_call: TRBV7-3
clone_size: few
cdr3_aa: CASSSGPDQPQHF
cdr3_nt: TGTGCCAGCAGCTCAGGGCCCGATCAGCCCCAGCATTTT

j_call: TRBJ1-4
d_call: NA
v_call: TRBV6-5
clone_size: few
cdr3_aa: CASSFQATNEKLFF
cdr3_nt: TGTGCCAGCAGCTTTCAAGCAACTAATGAAAAACTGTTTTTT

j_call: TRBJ1-2
d_call: NA
v_call: TRBV7-9
clone_size: NA
cdr3_aa: CASSLPSDYGYTF
cdr3_nt: TGTGCCAGCAGCTTGCCCAGCGACTATGGCTACACCTTC

j_call: TRBJ1-2
d_call: TRBD1
v_call: TRBV6-5
clone_size: NA
cdr3_aa: CASCFRGRVLYGYTF
cdr3_nt: TGTGCCAGCTGTTTCAGGGGGCGCGTTCTCTATGGCTACACCTTC

j_call: TRBJ2-5
d_call: NA
v_call: TRBV20-1
clone_size: few
cdr3_aa: CSARVTGRAQYF
cdr3_nt: TGCAGTGCTAGAGTTACGGGACGGGCCCAGTACTTC

j_call: TRBJ2-5
d_call: TRBD2
v_call: TRBV9
clone_size: many
cdr3_aa: CASSRTSGGAETQYF
cdr3_nt: TGTGCCAGCAGCCGGACTAGCGGGGGGGCGGAGACCCAGTACTTC

j_call: TRBJ2-5
d_call: NA
v_call: TRBV6-4
clone_size: many
cdr3_aa: CASSEEETQYF
cdr3_nt: TGTGCCAGCAGTGAAGAAGAGACCCAGTACTTC

j_call: TRBJ1-5
d_call: NA
v_call: TRBV6-5
clone_size: few
cdr3_aa: CASSYGQIGQPQHF
cdr3_nt: TGTGCCAGCAGTTACGGTCAAATCGGTCAGCCCCAGCATTTT

j_call: TRBJ1-1
d_call: NA
v_call: TRBV12-3/TRBV12-4
clone_size: few
cdr3_aa: CASSFWRQGNTEAFF
cdr3_nt: TGTGCCAGCAGTTTTTGGCGGCAGGGTAACACTGAAGCTTTCTTT

j_call: TRBJ2-7
d_call: NA
v_call: TRBV11-2
clone_size: few
cdr3_aa: CASSLESQTYEQYF
cdr3_nt: TGTGCCAGCAGCTTAGAATCGCAGACCTACGAGCAGTACTTC

j_call: TRBJ1-6
d_call: TRBD1
v_call: TRBV6-5
clone_size: NA
cdr3_aa: CASSYAQGGSPLHF
cdr3_nt: TGTGCCAGCAGTTACGCGCAGGGGGGATCACCCCTCCACTTT

j_call: TRBJ1-5
d_call: TRBD1
v_call: TRBV6-2/TRBV6-3
clone_size: many
cdr3_aa: CASSYADRGPRGSNQPQHF
cdr3_nt: TGTGCCAGCAGTTACGCTGACAGGGGCCCCCGAGGGAGCAATCAGCCCCAGCATTTT

j_call: TRBJ2-1
d_call: TRBD1
v_call: TRBV5-4
clone_size: many
cdr3_aa: CASRGTGANEQFF
cdr3_nt: TGTGCCAGCCGCGGGACAGGGGCCAATGAGCAGTTCTTC

j_call: TRBJ2-6
d_call: NA
v_call: TRBV6-2/TRBV6-3
clone_size: NA
cdr3_aa: CASSFPTGALISGANVLTF
cdr3_nt: TGTGCCAGCAGTTTCCCGACGGGGGCCTTGATCTCTGGGGCCAACGTCCTGACTTTC